A single sample is the source of the 29 T cell receptor beta chains below, sequenced in a study of beta chain features in type 1 diabetes. The study's findings and limits: In every one of the four CD4+ subsets, TCRB CDR3s were moderately but significantly shorter in Type 1 diabetes patients.

Expressed TCRB transcripts got sequenced, as all isolated RNA was reverse transcribed. The data were produced by immunoSEQ multiplex PCR, yet TCRdb's version contains in-frame clones alone and is incomplete. The profile covers 200,000 to 300,000 clones, with approximately 13% appearing a single time and about 0.018% taken by the ten largest. These receptors' antigens are unknown. Input material: naive CD4+ T cells from blood. These receptors all come from a man aged 25-40 years with type 1 diabetes.

In its sample, this clone was seen a few times. The V call is TRBV5-4, the J call TRBJ2-5, with 9 bases identical to TRBD1. The germline V gene encodes CDR1 SGHNT and CDR2 YYREEE (reference sequence). The CDR3 has 14 amino acids. The V and J ends lost 0 bases and 5 bases, in that order; junction bases with no gene match: 2. In nucleotides, the CDR3 is TGTGCCAGCAGCTTGGGGACAGGGGACGAGACCCAGTACTTC. The encoded protein is CASSLGTGDETQYF.

V is TRBV29-1 and J is TRBJ1-2; D possibly corresponds to TRBD1 (5 bases). V lost 4 bases, J lost 4 bases, and 10 bases lay in between. The CDR3 contains 12 residues. The V gene's germline CDR1 is SQVTM and CDR2 ANQGSEA. CDR3 residues: CSVASGAYGYTF. The CDR3 coding sequence is TGCAGCGTTGCATCTGGGGCCTATGGCTACACCTTC.

A few counts support this clone. The chain carries TRBV19 and TRBJ1-1; D is unresolved. V dropped 3 bases and J dropped 4 bases, with 6 bases sitting between them. There are 12 residues in the CDR3. From germline, CDR1 is LNHDA and CDR2 SQIVND (reference sequence). The CDR3 protein is CASSIVATEAFF. CDR3 DNA: TGTGCCAGTAGTATCGTGGCCACTGAAGCTTTCTTT.

This clone showed up just a few times. The chain recombines TRBV7-9 with TRBJ1-2; D may be TRBD1 (5 bases). This CDR3 has 15 amino acids. In germline, CDR1 is SEHNR, CDR2 FQNEAQ (reference sequence). V was cut by 2 bases and J by 4 bases, with 14 bases left in between. CDR3 amino acids: CASSLSSGGGYGYTF. For the CDR3, the DNA is TGTGCCAGCAGCTTAAGTTCCGGCGGGGGCTATGGCTACACCTTC.

This clone came up a few times. The chain employs TRBV2 and TRBJ1-2; a possible D gene is TRBD1 (5 bases). In germline, CDR1 is SNHLY, CDR2 FYNNEI. Trimming took off 8 bases at V and 4 bases at J, with 17 bases between the two ends. This CDR3 comprises 14 residues. In nucleotides, the CDR3 is TGTGCCAGCTATAAAGACAGCCTGGCCTATGGCTACACCTTC. It specifies CASYKDSLAYGYTF.

V is TRBV27 and J is TRBJ1-4; 7 bases fit TRBD1. Germline V gene lookup returns CDR1 MNHEY and CDR2 SMNVEV (reference sequence). CDR3 length: 16 residues. V was clipped by 1 base and J by 3 bases; unmatched bases: 5. The CDR3 nucleotides read TGTGCCAGCAGTTTATATGGGACAGTATCTAATGAAAAACTGTTTTTT. It yields the protein CASSLYGTVSNEKLFF. The full variable domain, in which reference TRBV27 and TRBJ1-4 provide the parts outside the CDR3, is EAQVTQNPRYLITVTGKKLTVTCSQNMNHEYMSWYRQDPGLGLRQIYYSMNVEVTDKGDVPEGYKVSRKEKRNFPLILESPSPNQTSLYFCASSLYGTVSNEKLFFGSGTQLSVL.

This clone showed up just a few times. The chain uses TRBV4-1 and TRBJ2-1, with TRBD2 identical over 9 bases. Germline-derived CDR1 and CDR2 are MGHRA and YSYEKL. This CDR3 has 14 residues. V trimming: 6 bases; J trimming: 6 bases; junction bases outside the gene matches: 6. Here the CDR3 DNA reads TGCGCCAGCAGGATGGCGGGAGGGAGCAATGAGCAGTTCTTC. This translates into CASRMAGGSNEQFF.

This clone was counted between two and nine times. This sequence joins TRBV5-4 and TRBJ2-1, with unresolved D. The CDR3 runs 14 residues. The V end lost 4 bases, the J end lost 3 bases, and 11 bases lay between the germline ends. CDR1 SGHNT and CDR2 YYREEE come from the germline V gene (reference sequence). CDR3 in amino acids: CASSRANVYNEQFF. The CDR3 nucleotides read TGTGCCAGCAGCCGAGCGAACGTCTACAATGAGCAGTTCTTC.

The rearrangement links TRBV2 to TRBJ1-5; D is perhaps TRBD1 (6 bases). V was cut by 5 bases and J by 7 bases, with 12 bases left in between. Looked up from germline, CDR1 is SNHLY and CDR2 is FYNNEI. The CDR3 has 13 amino acids. The CDR3 coding sequence is TGTGCCAGCAGTCCCGGACAGAACCAGCCCCAGCATTTT. It specifies CASSPGQNQPQHF.

The chain carries TRBV5-1 and TRBJ1-1; the match to TRBD1 covers 7 bases. Trimming at V came to 3 bases and at J to 1 base, leaving 6 bases not matched to a gene. The germline V gene encodes CDR1 SGHRS and CDR2 YFSETQ. This CDR3 contains 15 residues. The CDR3 sequence is CASSWGRQGNTEAFF. The CDR3 bases are TGCGCCAGCAGCTGGGGGCGACAGGGGAACACTGAAGCTTTCTTT.

The chain employs TRBV12-5 and TRBJ1-1, with 10 positions matching TRBD1. There are 13 residues in the CDR3. In germline, CDR1 is LGHNT, CDR2 FRNRAP. V shed 5 bases, J shed 9 bases, and the junction held 6 bases outside the gene matches. The CDR3 DNA sequence: TGTGCTAGTGGTCCCGAGACAGGGGGCAAAGCTTTCTTT. Its translation is CASGPETGGKAFF.

This clone was found a few times. Other nucleotide sequences in the sample specify the same CDR3. The rearrangement uses TRBV18 and TRBJ1-1; D is perhaps TRBD1 (6 bases). The germline V gene has CDR1 KGHSH and CDR2 LQKENI. V was trimmed by 4 bases and J by 1 base, leaving 7 bases between them. CDR3 size: 13 residues. This CDR3 is CASSLDRNTEAFF. The CDR3 bases are TGTGCCAGCTCACTGGACAGGAACACTGAAGCTTTCTTT.

This chain links TRBV5-6 with TRBJ1-1, with 8 bases identical to TRBD1. This CDR3 contains 17 residues. Trimming cost V 0 bases and J 1 base; bases outside gene matches: 8. The germline gives CDR1 SGHDT, CDR2 YYEEEE. The CDR3 protein is CASSLAITGGENTEAFF. The CDR3 coding sequence is TGTGCCAGCAGCTTGGCCATAACAGGGGGGGAGAACACTGAAGCTTTCTTT.

In this sample, this clone turned up a few times. V is TRBV5-1 and J is TRBJ2-2, with 8 bases lining up with TRBD1. Trimming removed 6 bases from V and 5 bases from J; junction bases left unmatched: 6. The CDR3 contains 14 residues. CDR1 SGHRS and CDR2 YFSETQ come from the germline V gene. The CDR3: CASTQTGETGELFF. The CDR3 region has the DNA TGCGCCAGCACCCAGACAGGGGAAACCGGGGAGCTGTTTTTT.

This clone was counted only a few times. The chain combines TRBV7-2 with TRBJ2-4; TRBD2 matches at 13 bases. The trim removed 6 bases at V and 11 bases at J, leaving 4 bases unmatched. The CDR3 is made up of 13 amino acids. Per germline, CDR1 SGHTA and CDR2 FQGNSA. In DNA form, the CDR3 reads TGTGCCAGCAGTATGGGACTAGCGGGATTTCAGTACTTC. Translation gives CASSMGLAGFQYF. The entire variable domain, with the rest obtained from reference TRBV7-2 and TRBJ2-4, is as follows: GAGVSQSPSNKVTEKGKDVELRCDPISGHTALYWYRQSLGQGLEFLIYFQGNSAPDKSGLPSDRFSAERTGGSVSTLTIQRTQQEDSAVYLCASSMGLAGFQYFGAGTRLSVL.

This clone was found a few times. The V and J genes are TRBV14 and TRBJ2-4; D might be TRBD2 (6 bases). The CDR3 has 12 residues. Trimming removed 1 base at V and 10 bases at J, with 8 bases between. Per germline, CDR1 SGHDN and CDR2 FVKESK. CDR3 region: CASSQVREIQYF. The CDR3 DNA reads as TGTGCCAGCAGCCAAGTGCGGGAAATTCAGTACTTC.

CDR3: CASSLGSSGGPWNEQFF. CDR3 bases: TGTGCCAGCAGCTTAGGGTCCAGCGGGGGGCCGTGGAATGAGCAGTTCTTC. The rearrangement joins TRBV11-2 to TRBJ2-1; 9 bases fit TRBD2. The germline V gene has CDR1 SGHAT and CDR2 FQNNGV. The J segment lost 7 bases and the V segment lost 1 base, leaving 11 bases of the junction unmatched. The length of the CDR3 is 17 residues.

This clone was seen a few times. The chain has TRBV5-1 and TRBJ2-3; D is uncertain. Germline V gene sequence: CDR1 SGHRS, CDR2 YFSETQ. The CDR3 length is 14 residues. The V end lost 0 bases, the J end lost 4 bases, and 9 bases lay between the germline ends. The CDR3 DNA is TGCGCCAGCAGCTTGGCCCTTCGGGCAGATACGCAGTATTTT. It encodes CASSLALRADTQYF.

This clone was counted a few times. V is TRBV9 and J is TRBJ2-2; 8 positions agree with TRBD2. The CDR3 runs 17 residues. Germline V lookup: CDR1 SGDLS, CDR2 YYNGEE. V lost 4 bases and J lost 6; bases outside the gene matches: 14. In nucleotides, the CDR3 is TGTGCCAGCAGCATCTTAGCGGGAATACTGTCCCCCGGGGAGCTGTTTTTT. Its protein is CASSILAGILSPGELFF.

This clone was found a few times. This chain joins TRBV9 and TRBJ1-1; 9 bases fit TRBD1. The CDR3 is 13 amino acids. Losses at the gene ends were 0 bases for V and 10 bases for J; bases not matched to a gene: 4. From germline, CDR1 is SGDLS and CDR2 YYNGEE. The CDR3 DNA reads TGTGCCAGCAGCGTAGGAGGGACAGGGCCAGCTTTCTTT. This gives the protein CASSVGGTGPAFF.

The chain links TRBV9 to TRBJ2-5, with TRBD2 matching over 13 bases. V gave up 3 bases and J gave up 2 bases; unmatched junction bases: 10. In germline, CDR1 is SGDLS, CDR2 YYNGEE. The CDR3 spans 18 residues. The DNA of the CDR3 is TGTGCCAGCAGCGCAGGGACTAGCGGGGCCAGCAGGCAAGAGACCCAGTACTTC. Translation: CASSAGTSGASRQETQYF.

This clone was found many times. The gene calls are TRBV30 and TRBJ2-6, with a possible D match to TRBD2 (5 bases). CDR1 is GTSNPN, CDR2 SVGIG, per germline (reference sequence). This CDR3 contains 14 residues. Trimming cost V 2 bases and J 3 bases, with 8 bases left between them. The CDR3 reads CAWSLGSGANVLTF. CDR3 coding DNA: TGTGCCTGGAGTTTGGGGAGTGGGGCCAACGTCCTGACTTTC.

This clone was detected a few times. The junction departs from germline at one end; a sequencing error may be responsible. V is TRBV19 and J is TRBJ1-1, with D tentatively TRBD1 (5 bases). The germline V gene encodes CDR1 LNHDA and CDR2 SQIVND (reference sequence). The length of the CDR3 is 14 residues. CDR3 in DNA: TGTGCCTGTAGAAGGGGTCCGGTGAACACTGAAGCTTTCTTT. It is translated as CACRRGPVNTEAFF.

This sequence joins TRBV30 and TRBJ1-5; 8 positions match TRBD1. Germline CDR1 GTSNPN, CDR2 SVGIG (reference sequence). The CDR3 runs to 13 residues. V gave up 3 bases and J gave up 7 bases; unmatched junction bases: 5. CDR3 DNA sequence: TGTGCCTGGAGCGACAGGGGTACCCAGCCCCAGCATTTT. As protein: CAWSDRGTQPQHF.

The V gene is TRBV18, the J gene TRBJ2-1; 8 positions match TRBD2. Trimming cost V 5 bases and J 7 bases; bases outside gene matches: 7. The CDR3 loop spans 14 amino acids. The V gene's germline CDR1 is KGHSH and CDR2 LQKENI. CDR3 sequence: CASSTGLVMNEQFF. DNA for the CDR3: TGTGCCAGCTCAACGGGACTAGTCATGAATGAGCAGTTCTTC.

The chain recombines TRBV18 with TRBJ2-2, with D perhaps matching TRBD1 (7 bases). The CDR3 has 16 residues. The germline V and J ends were trimmed by 3 bases and 1 base, with 12 bases remaining between them. Germline V lookup: CDR1 KGHSH, CDR2 LQKENI. CDR3 DNA: TGTGCCAGCTCACCTCGACAGGGACTGAACACCGGGGAGCTGTTTTTT. Amino acids: CASSPRQGLNTGELFF. The full variable domain, its missing parts supplied by reference TRBV18 and TRBJ2-2, is NAGVMQNPRHLVRRRGQEARLRCSPMKGHSHVYWYRQLPEEGLKFMVYLQKENIIDESGMPKERFSAEFPKEGPSILRIQQVVRGDSAAYFCASSPRQGLNTGELFFGEGSRLTVL.

V usage is TRBV6-5 and J usage is TRBJ2-1; D might be TRBD2 (5 bases). This CDR3 is built from 15 residues. Between the trimmed V and J ends, which lost 4 bases and 0 bases, there was a span of 10 bases. CDR1 and CDR2 (germline): MNHEY, SVGAGI. CDR3 region: CASSSDSSSYNEQFF. CDR3 DNA: TGTGCCAGCAGTTCGGACTCCAGCTCCTACAATGAGCAGTTCTTC.

The genes are TRBV6-5 and TRBJ2-5; D gene ambiguous. Germline V lookup: CDR1 MNHEY, CDR2 SVGAGI. The CDR3 is made up of 16 amino acids. With 0 bases removed from V and 4 bases from J, the gap between germline ends came to 15 bases. The CDR3 loop is CASSYSSARRAETQYF. The CDR3 DNA is TGTGCCAGCAGTTACTCGAGCGCACGCCGAGCAGAGACCCAGTACTTC.

J is TRBJ2-2 and V is TRBV10-3; 13 bases are shared with TRBD2. V lost 10 bases to trimming and J lost 5 bases; unmatched junction nucleotides: 4. Germline V lookup: CDR1 ENHRY, CDR2 SYGVKD. The length of the CDR3 is 14 residues. The CDR3 sequence: CATGLAGATGELFF. CDR3 DNA: TGTGCCACCGGACTAGCGGGAGCGACCGGGGAGCTGTTTTTT.